The clone carrying this T cell receptor (beta chain) was seen only once. What it binds is unknown. The data belong to a study of identical twins. Regarding the study as a whole: The same donors were not followed; conclusions instead depended on cross-sectional statistical analysis. Potential partial confounding of zero-insertion analyses by invariant MAIT and iNKT cells was noted. Insertions were fewer in abundant cord blood beta clonotypes, whereas memory repertoires showed none of this pattern.

TCRdb used MiXCR to reprocess the 5' RACE reads, holding one entry per CDR3 protein. This table holds 550,000 to 700,000 distinct CDR3 sequences, around a tenth found once. The CDR3 has 16 amino acids. The V gene's germline CDR1 is SGHDN and CDR2 FVKESK. With 0 bases removed from V and 2 bases from J, the gap between germline ends came to 11 bases. A further study also used this sample, focusing on yellow fever vaccine responses in identical twins.

This receptor was obtained from a woman between 18 and 30 years old in good health. The sample comprised PBMCs. The rearrangement links TRBV14 to TRBJ2-1; no clear D. The CDR3 loop reads CASSQEVRSTYNEQFF. In nucleotides, the CDR3 is TGTGCCAGCAGCCAAGAGGTCCGGTCTACCTACAATGAGCAGTTCTTC.